The 23 T cell receptor beta chains below all came from one sample that was sequenced in a study of cytomegalovirus exposure and HLA in healthy donors. Both 60 Vbeta primers and 13 Jbeta primers went into the PCR. Assay: immunoSEQ multiplex PCR; the TCRdb copy retains only in-frame clones and omits some. Of roughly 170,000 clones in the sample, over 60% were seen once. Sequenced sample: PBMCs. Receptors originate from a female donor in good health and CMV-seronegative.

This clone appeared a single time. The V call is TRBV5-1, the J call TRBJ2-6; TRBD2 might be the D (5 bases). This CDR3 has 16 residues. Deletions cut 7 bases from V and 2 bases from J, with 16 bases between. The V gene's germline CDR1 is SGHRS and CDR2 YFSETQ. DNA for the CDR3: TGCGCCAGCTCAACGTCGCCCGGGGCTGGGGCCAACGTCCTGACTTTC. Translated, it gives CASSTSPGAGANVLTF. Together with reference TRBV5-1 and TRBJ2-6, the CDR3 gives the full variable domain: KAGVTQTPRYLIKTRGQQVTLSCSPISGHRSVSWYQQTPGQGLQFLFEYFSETQRNKGNFPGRFSGRQFSNSRSEMNVSTLELGDSALYLCASSTSPGAGANVLTFGAGSRLTVL.

The J gene is TRBJ1-5, the V gene TRBV6-1; D unclear. CDR3 size: 15 residues. CDR1 and CDR2 from the germline V gene are MNHNS and SASEGT. V dropped 5 bases and J dropped 0 bases, with 11 bases sitting between them. The CDR3 loop is CASSFGRGSNQPQHF. The CDR3 region has the DNA TGTGCCAGCAGTTTTGGACGGGGTAGCAATCAGCCCCAGCATTTT.

This clone occurred a few times. The chain recombines TRBV10-1 with TRBJ2-1; TRBD1 agrees at 7 bases. V gave up 10 bases and J gave up 6 bases; unmatched junction bases: 6. This CDR3 region has 12 residues. Looked up from germline, CDR1 is WNHNN and CDR2 is SYGVQD (reference sequence). As DNA, the CDR3 is TGCGCCATTAGGACAGGCACCAATGAGCAGTTCTTC. Encoded protein: CAIRTGTNEQFF.

The chain employs TRBV6-1 and TRBJ2-6, with unresolved D. The CDR3 loop spans 13 amino acids. Germline-derived CDR1 and CDR2 are MNHNS and SASEGT. V lost 6 bases and J lost 2, with 5 bases in between. The CDR3 is CASSLTGANVLTF. The CDR3 nucleotides read TGTGCCAGCAGCTTAACTGGGGCCAACGTCCTGACTTTC.

V gene TRBV19 combines with J gene TRBJ1-5, with TRBD1 matching over 7 bases. The length of the CDR3 is 15 residues. J lost 4 bases, V lost 7 bases, and 10 bases had no gene match. Germline CDR1 reads LNHDA; CDR2 reads SQIVND (reference sequence). Written as DNA, the CDR3 is TGTGCCAGTACCCGATTGGAACAGGGGAATCAGCCCCAGCATTTT. Translation gives CASTRLEQGNQPQHF.

The V call is TRBV7-9, the J call TRBJ2-3, with 9 nucleotides matching TRBD2. This CDR3 comprises 12 residues. Germline V gene lookup returns CDR1 SEHNR and CDR2 FQNEAQ (reference sequence). V dropped 3 bases and J dropped 10; count of bases not matched to a gene: 2. The CDR3 DNA reads TGTGCCAGCAGCTTGACTAGCGGATCGCAGTATTTT. It codes for CASSLTSGSQYF.

The chain's CDR3 is CASSRQGARETQYF. The CDR3, as DNA: TGTGCCAGCAGCCGACAGGGGGCGAGAGAGACCCAGTACTTC. J is TRBJ2-5 and V is TRBV7-2; 10 bases map to TRBD1. V lost 5 bases and J lost 4; bases outside the gene matches: 4. The germline CDR1 and CDR2 sequences are SGHTA and FQGNSA. CDR3 length equals 14 residues. The whole variable domain, remainder taken from reference TRBV7-2 and TRBJ2-5, is GAGVSQSPSNKVTEKGKDVELRCDPISGHTALYWYRQSLGQGLEFLIYFQGNSAPDKSGLPSDRFSAERTGGSVSTLTIQRTQQEDSAVYLCASSRQGARETQYFGPGTRLLVL.

The V gene is TRBV19, the J gene TRBJ2-7; possibly TRBD2 for D (6 bases). The CDR3 length is 15 residues. Germline CDR1 and CDR2: LNHDA and SQIVND (reference sequence). Trimming removed 4 bases from V and 1 base from J, with 14 bases in between. In nucleotides, the CDR3 is TGTGCCAGTAGTAAACGAGGGACTCTGTCCTACGAGCAGTACTTC. Translating gives CASSKRGTLSYEQYF.

The chain recombines TRBV9 with TRBJ2-7, with D unresolved. CDR1 is SGDLS and CDR2 is YYNGEE in the germline V gene. V was clipped by 5 bases and J by 0 bases, with 12 bases between them. This CDR3 region has 14 residues. The CDR3 DNA reads as TGTGCCAGCAGTCCCGGGTGGAGCTCCTACGAGCAGTACTTC. Translated: CASSPGWSSYEQYF.

The rearrangement uses TRBV6-1 and TRBJ1-2; maybe TRBD1 (6 bases). This CDR3 has 15 residues. Trimming stripped 3 bases from V and 8 bases from J, with 19 bases between. Per germline, CDR1 MNHNS and CDR2 SASEGT. CDR3 coding DNA: TGTGCCAGCAGTGATTTGGCGGGGGCCGGGTACGGCTACACCTTC. Translating gives CASSDLAGAGYGYTF.

As concerns this clone: Additional DNA sequences in this sample encode the identical CDR3. V is TRBV9 and J is TRBJ2-2; D is uncertain. The CDR3 runs to 12 residues. Looked up from germline, CDR1 is SGDLS and CDR2 is YYNGEE. The V gene lost 3 bases and the J gene lost 8 bases, with 8 bases spanning the gap. CDR3 loop: CASSAVTGELFF. As DNA, the CDR3 is TGTGCCAGCAGCGCGGTAACGGGGGAGCTGTTTTTT.

The V call is TRBV19, the J call TRBJ1-2; the D gene is possibly TRBD1 (6 bases). The ends were cut back, 4 bases at V and 5 bases at J, with 11 bases in the middle. CDR3 length equals 13 residues. The germline V gene has CDR1 LNHDA and CDR2 SQIVND (reference sequence). The CDR3 spells CASSTRTAYGYTF. The CDR3 DNA is TGTGCCAGTAGTACCAGGACAGCTTATGGCTACACCTTC.

As to this clone: The junction departs from the called germline gene at one end, perhaps through a read error. The chain is built from TRBV7-9 and TRBJ2-7; 15 bases are a match to TRBD2. Germline V gene lookup returns CDR1 SEHNR and CDR2 FQNEAQ (reference sequence). This CDR3 is built from 18 residues. CDR3 coding DNA: TGTTCCAGCAGCCGACTCTCGGGACTAGCGGGAGGTTCCTACGAGCAGTACTTC. This encodes CSSSRLSGLAGGSYEQYF.

This clone was counted once. Relative to the germline gene, one junction end is altered; a read error may explain this. The genes are TRBV6-1 and TRBJ2-6, with a weak D call TRBD1 (6 bases). Germline CDR1 reads MNHNS; CDR2 reads SASEGT. The CDR3 extends over 18 amino acids. The CDR3 nucleotides are TGTGCCAGCAGTGATTGGGGCAGGGGAACTAAAGGGGCCAACGGCCTGACTTTC. It is translated as CASSDWGRGTKGANGLTF.

The gene calls are TRBV19 and TRBJ2-5; 9 bases fit TRBD2. CDR3 length: 16 residues. Looked up from germline, CDR1 is LNHDA and CDR2 is SQIVND (reference sequence). V was pared by 5 bases and J by 5 bases, with 12 bases of the junction left unmatched. The CDR3 spells CASSPSPSGTRETQYF. The CDR3 DNA sequence: TGTGCCAGTAGTCCCTCCCCTAGCGGGACCCGGGAGACCCAGTACTTC.

The chain carries TRBV5-4 and TRBJ1-1; D call uncertain. The V and J ends lost 1 base and 0 bases respectively, with 10 bases between them. The CDR3 contains 15 residues. In germline, CDR1 is SGHNT, CDR2 YYREEE (reference sequence). The CDR3 sequence: CASSLSQRMNTEAFF. DNA for the CDR3: TGTGCCAGCAGCTTGAGCCAGCGGATGAACACTGAAGCTTTCTTT.

This rearrangement joins TRBV7-2 to TRBJ2-5, with 13 bases identical to TRBD2. V dropped 4 bases and J dropped 1; count of bases not matched to a gene: 3. The CDR3 covers 16 residues. The V gene's germline CDR1 is SGHTA and CDR2 FQGNSA. CDR3 loop: CASSSGLAGPQETQYF. The CDR3 DNA follows: TGTGCCAGCAGCTCGGGACTAGCGGGGCCCCAAGAGACCCAGTACTTC.

The CDR3 reads CASSYSIRTGGNEQFF. For the CDR3, the DNA is TGTGCCAGCAGTTACTCGATCCGGACAGGGGGCAATGAGCAGTTCTTC. The V and J genes are TRBV6-5 and TRBJ2-1; 10 bases are a match to TRBD1. Germline V gives CDR1 MNHEY, CDR2 SVGAGI. The CDR3 has 16 residues. Unmatched junction bases numbered 5, after V lost 0 bases and J lost 6 bases.

This clone was seen just once. V usage is TRBV11-3 and J usage is TRBJ1-1; D unclear. Germline V gene lookup returns CDR1 SGHNT and CDR2 YENEEA. V was clipped by 6 bases and J by 1 base, with 9 bases between them. CDR3 size: 13 residues. In DNA form, the CDR3 reads TGTGCCAGCAGTCTAGAGGAGAACACTGAAGCTTTCTTT. The encoded protein is CASSLEENTEAFF.

The rearrangement uses TRBV28 and TRBJ2-3; 10 positions agree with TRBD1. Germline CDR1 reads MDHEN; CDR2 reads SYDVKM. This CDR3 is 17 amino acids long. Trimming took 5 bases from V and 6 from J; bases not matched to a gene: 14. CDR3 DNA sequence: TGTGCCAGCAGTCCATACTTACGGACAGGGGGAGGCGATACGCAGTATTTT. This encodes CASSPYLRTGGGDTQYF.

This chain joins TRBV7-8 and TRBJ2-3; 11 positions match TRBD2. CDR3 size: 16 residues. Trimming removed 4 bases from V and 3 bases from J; junction bases left unmatched: 6. Germline lookup yields CDR1 SGHVS and CDR2 FQNEAQ. DNA for the CDR3: TGTGCCAGCAGCTCCGGACTAGCGGGTAAAACAGATACGCAGTATTTT. It yields the protein CASSSGLAGKTDTQYF.

The rearrangement links TRBV11-3 to TRBJ1-3, with unresolved D. The length of the CDR3 is 13 residues. Germline V gene data show CDR1 as SGHNT and CDR2 as YENEEA. Trimming shortened V by 5 bases and J by 4 bases, and 9 bases separated the two germline ends. Here the CDR3 DNA reads TGTGCCAGCAGCACTTCGGGGGGAAACACCATATATTTT. Its translation is CASSTSGGNTIYF.

The V and J genes are TRBV7-2 and TRBJ2-1, with a possible D match to TRBD2 (5 bases). The V end lost 3 bases, the J end lost 7 bases, and 10 bases lay between the germline ends. The CDR3 has 13 residues. The V gene's germline CDR1 is SGHTA and CDR2 FQGNSA. CDR3 amino acids: CASSFVLVNEQFF. DNA for the CDR3: TGTGCCAGCAGCTTCGTACTAGTTAATGAGCAGTTCTTC.